The next 15 T cell receptor beta chains were all read from a single sample in a study of shared clonotypes between healthy human individuals. Clones were read by immunoSEQ multiplex PCR, and TCRdb kept only the in-frame ones, dropping some. The table shows 2.3 million or so clones, with more than 80% occurring only once. Material: naive CD4+ T cells from PBMCs. As for subset: CD45RA+ positively selected. These receptors were taken from a man aged 18 to 29 in good health. Some clones in this sample may be carry-over from other donors' samples.

V is TRBV5-1 and J is TRBJ1-2; D not resolved. In germline, CDR1 is SGHRS, CDR2 YFSETQ. The germline V and J ends were trimmed by 4 bases and 2 bases, with 3 bases remaining between them. The CDR3 is 11 residues long. The CDR3 nucleotides read TGCGCCAGCAGCCACAACTATGGCTACACCTTC. This encodes CASSHNYGYTF. Looking up the rest from reference TRBV5-1 and TRBJ1-2 gives the full variable domain: KAGVTQTPRYLIKTRGQQVTLSCSPISGHRSVSWYQQTPGQGLQFLFEYFSETQRNKGNFPGRFSGRQFSNSRSEMNVSTLELGDSALYLCASSHNYGYTFGSGTRLTVV.

This chain links TRBV27 with TRBJ1-2, with 8 bases that match TRBD1. Trimming removed 4 bases from V and 4 bases from J; junction bases left unmatched: 8. The CDR3 has 15 residues. CDR1 is MNHEY and CDR2 is SMNVEV in the germline V gene (reference sequence). Here the CDR3 DNA reads TGTGCCAGCAGTTCCCCCCAGGGGGCTAGCTATGGCTACACCTTC. This codes for CASSSPQGASYGYTF.

The chain employs TRBV11-2 and TRBJ2-5; D is ambiguous. Near its end, the DNA agrees better with TRBJ2-7, so the J call may be wrong. Germline V gene data show CDR1 as SGHAT and CDR2 as FQNNGV. The CDR3 consists of 12 residues. The CDR3 nucleotides are TGTGCCAGCAGCTTGAAGCCCTACGAGCAGTACTTC. Translated, it gives CASSLKPYEQYF.

The rearrangement uses TRBV6-5 and TRBJ2-5, with D tentatively TRBD2 (6 bases). V shed 8 bases and J shed 7 bases, with 17 bases lying between them. This CDR3 comprises 13 residues. Germline CDR1 and CDR2: MNHEY and SVGAGI. CDR3 in DNA: TGTGCCAGCTCCGGGGGTTCCTCGGGGACCCAGTACTTC. Translation: CASSGGSSGTQYF.

The genes are TRBV5-1 and TRBJ2-1; D is perhaps TRBD1 (6 bases). The CDR3 length is 16 residues. Germline lookup yields CDR1 SGHRS and CDR2 YFSETQ. The germline V and J ends were trimmed by 4 bases and 5 bases, with 19 bases remaining between them. This chain's CDR3 is CASSMGALRWDNEQFF. CDR3 sequence (DNA): TGCGCCAGCAGCATGGGGGCACTTAGGTGGGACAATGAGCAGTTCTTC.

The V gene is TRBV6-6, the J gene TRBJ2-2, with no clear D. The CDR3 is made up of 14 amino acids. Germline CDR1 reads MNHNY; CDR2 reads SVGAGI (reference sequence). Between the trimmed V and J ends, which lost 2 bases and 3 bases, there was a span of 7 bases. Here the CDR3 DNA reads TGTGCCAGCAGTTACAGGGTCCACACCGGGGAGCTGTTTTTT. Amino acids: CASSYRVHTGELFF.

The chain couples TRBV14 to TRBJ2-1; 11 bases map to TRBD2. CDR1 SGHDN and CDR2 FVKESK come from the germline V gene. The J segment lost 5 bases and the V segment lost 5 bases, leaving 5 bases of the junction unmatched. CDR3 length equals 15 residues. The DNA of the CDR3 is TGTGCCAGCAGCAGACTAGCGGGATACGACAATGAGCAGTTCTTC. This sequence encodes CASSRLAGYDNEQFF.

This clone was observed once. This CDR3 is also generated by other DNA sequences in the sample. The V and J genes are TRBV5-1 and TRBJ2-3, with D maybe TRBD2 (7 bases). The V gene's germline CDR1 is SGHRS and CDR2 YFSETQ. This CDR3 is 14 amino acids long. Deletions cut 5 bases from V and 2 bases from J, with 12 bases between. The CDR3 DNA follows: TGCGCCAGCAGTCCGGGGGGCACCACAGATACGCAGTATTTT. This translates into CASSPGGTTDTQYF.

This clone was detected only once. This chain joins TRBV5-1 and TRBJ1-1; D perhaps matches TRBD1 (5 bases). Germline CDR1 is SGHRS and CDR2 is YFSETQ. Between the trimmed V and J ends, which lost 2 bases and 4 bases, there was a span of 12 bases. CDR3 length equals 14 residues. DNA of the CDR3: TGCGCCAGCAGCTTAAGTCCAGGGTCCACTGAAGCTTTCTTT. Protein: CASSLSPGSTEAFF.

The chain couples TRBV11-2 to TRBJ2-1; D perhaps matches TRBD2 (6 bases). The CDR3 spans 14 residues. Germline values: CDR1 SGHAT, CDR2 FQNNGV. V gave up 2 bases and J gave up 4 bases, with 9 bases separating them. CDR3 DNA sequence: TGTGCCAGCAGCTTACTAGCGAGGTACAATGAGCAGTTCTTC. Amino acid sequence: CASSLLARYNEQFF.

The genes are TRBV29-1 and TRBJ1-1; D not certain. V lost 1 base and J lost 5, with 11 bases in between. The CDR3 runs to 13 residues. CDR1 SQVTM and CDR2 ANQGSEA come from the germline V gene. CDR3 loop: CSVEAQVGTEAFF. The CDR3 DNA reads TGCAGCGTTGAAGCCCAGGTGGGGACTGAAGCTTTCTTT.

This chain joins TRBV4-2 and TRBJ2-2; D possibly corresponds to TRBD2 (5 bases). Germline V CDR1 and CDR2: LGHNA, YNFKEQ. The CDR3 consists of 15 residues. The V gene lost 4 bases and the J gene lost 1 base, with 10 bases spanning the gap. Written as DNA, the CDR3 is TGTGCCAGCAGCCCCGGGAAGAAGAACACCGGGGAGCTGTTTTTT. Translation: CASSPGKKNTGELFF.

The chain is built from TRBV27 and TRBJ2-7; tentative D call: TRBD1 (5 bases). CDR3 length: 15 amino acids. In germline, CDR1 is MNHEY, CDR2 SMNVEV (reference sequence). Trimming cost V 4 bases and J 6 bases, with 19 bases left between them. This CDR3 reads CASSSAGAGPREQYF. The DNA for the CDR3 is TGTGCCAGCAGTTCCGCTGGGGCCGGACCACGCGAGCAGTACTTC.

CDR3 DNA: TGTGCCAGCAGTGAAGCGCTTCGGATGCTTAGGGAAGCTTTCTTT. Its protein product is CASSEALRMLREAFF. The chain recombines TRBV2 with TRBJ1-1; D is unresolved. The V gene's germline CDR1 is SNHLY and CDR2 FYNNEI. The CDR3 contains 15 residues. With 0 bases removed from V and 8 bases from J, the gap between germline ends came to 16 bases.

The V call is TRBV5-1, the J call TRBJ2-1; TRBD1 matches at 7 bases. J was trimmed by 1 base and V by 5 bases; bases with no gene match: 6. The CDR3 length is 15 residues. Germline V gene data show CDR1 as SGHRS and CDR2 as YFSETQ. The DNA for the CDR3 is TGCGCCAGCAGAATTGGGACAGATTCCTACAATGAGCAGTTCTTC. Its translation: CASRIGTDSYNEQFF.